Here is one TCR beta chain with its context. Its specificity is not known. These data originate in a study of T cell responses to AZD1222 COVID-19 vaccine. Some second doses came at about 4 weeks and others at about 12 weeks; these were pooled. Findings and limits, study-wide: Reports indicate that nearly half of spike-specific TCRs are directed at unmutated variant regions. Donors, mostly white British, included more females; clonal diversity was possibly underestimated. Following two doses of AZD1222, Spike-specific TCR breadth and depth rose.

The CDR3 loop spans 13 amino acids. V lost 7 bases, J lost 2 bases, and 11 bases lay in between. Sequenced by immunoSEQ multiplex PCR; TCRdb stores in-frame clones only, minus some. Found here are 140,000 to 150,000 clones, 91% of them singletons; the top ten hold approximately 3.6%. This receptor was identified in an adult who received the AZD1222 COVID-19 vaccine. This sample comprised peripheral blood, obtained 28 days after the second AZD1222 dose. The rearrangement joins TRBV12-3 or TRBV12-4 to TRBJ1-1; D unresolved. This CDR3 reads CASTKTGNTEAFF. As DNA, the CDR3 is TGTGCCAGCACAAAGACGGGTAACACTGAAGCTTTCTTT.